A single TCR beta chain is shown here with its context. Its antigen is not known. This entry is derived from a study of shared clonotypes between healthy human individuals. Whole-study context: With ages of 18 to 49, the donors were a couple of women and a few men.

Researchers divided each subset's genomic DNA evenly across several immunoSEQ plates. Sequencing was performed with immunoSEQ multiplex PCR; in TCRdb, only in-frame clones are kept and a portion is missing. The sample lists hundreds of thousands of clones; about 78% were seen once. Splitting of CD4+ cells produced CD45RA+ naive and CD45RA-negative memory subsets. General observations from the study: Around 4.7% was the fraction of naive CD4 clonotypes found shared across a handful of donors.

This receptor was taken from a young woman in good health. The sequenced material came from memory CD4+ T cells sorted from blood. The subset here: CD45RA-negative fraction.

The CDR3 reads CASRYRAGNTIYF. The CDR3 region has the DNA TGTGCCAGCAGATACAGGGCTGGAAACACCATATATTTT. V gene TRBV2 combines with J gene TRBJ1-3; maybe TRBD1 (6 bases). CDR1 and CDR2 (germline): SNHLY, FYNNEI. The CDR3 consists of 13 residues. V was shortened by 6 bases and J by 2 bases, with 8 bases between the two germline ends.